A selection of T cell receptor beta chains follows, all from one sample in a study of T cell clones after liver transplantation. The method was immunoSEQ multiplex PCR; TCRdb's version includes in-frame clones alone and lacks a portion of them. Of about 74,000 clones listed, approximately 80% are singletons. The sequenced sample was CD4+ T cells from blood, obtained before liver transplant. Source of these receptors: a human donor who received a liver transplant. The CDR3 runs from the conserved cysteine through the conserved F or W. Each record gives: J gene, V gene, clone size, D gene, CDR3 protein, CDR3 DNA. D genes are given only for firm matches. Expanded clones get a size class; other rows say once, few or many, or leave the size out.

J: TRBJ2-5
V: TRBV7-9
size: NA
D: TRBD2
CDR3: CASSPRLAGLPKETQYF
DNA: TGTGCCAGCAGCCCCAGACTAGCGGGACTACCCAAAGAGACCCAGTACTTC

J: TRBJ2-2
V: TRBV18
size: NA
D: TRBD2
CDR3: CASSPSLAGDTGELFF
DNA: TGTGCCAGCTCACCCTCCCTAGCGGGAGACACCGGGGAGCTGTTTTTT

J: TRBJ2-5
V: TRBV19
size: NA
D: NA
CDR3: CASSMAGGRETQYF
DNA: TGTGCCAGTAGTATGGCAGGGGGGAGGGAGACCCAGTACTTC

J: TRBJ1-5
V: TRBV5-5
size: NA
D: NA
CDR3: CASSYGPSFLNQPQHF
DNA: TGTGCCAGCAGCTATGGACCCTCCTTCCTCAATCAGCCCCAGCATTTT

J: TRBJ2-7
V: TRBV6-5
size: NA
D: NA
CDR3: CASSYPGREQYF
DNA: TGTGCCAGCAGTTACCCTGGGCGCGAGCAGTACTTC

J: TRBJ2-5
V: TRBV7-2
size: NA
D: TRBD2
CDR3: CASSLVASGRAETQYF
DNA: TGTGCCAGCAGCTTAGTGGCTAGCGGGAGAGCGGAGACCCAGTACTTC

J: TRBJ2-1
V: TRBV7-9
size: once
D: TRBD2
CDR3: CASSLGGGRLADEQFF
DNA: TGTGCCAGCAGCTTAGGAGGCGGGAGGCTCGCCGATGAGCAGTTCTTC

J: TRBJ2-7
V: TRBV2
size: NA
D: NA
CDR3: CASRVSYEQYF
DNA: TGTGCCAGCAGGGTCTCCTACGAGCAGTACTTC

J: TRBJ2-7
V: TRBV6-6
size: NA
D: TRBD1
CDR3: CASSSDRGSDEQYF
DNA: TGTGCCAGCAGTTCCGACAGGGGAAGCGACGAGCAGTACTTC

J: TRBJ1-5
V: TRBV7-2
size: NA
D: NA
CDR3: CASSLGSAQPQHF
DNA: TGTGCCAGCAGCTTAGGTTCGGCTCAGCCCCAGCATTTT

J: TRBJ2-7
V: TRBV10-3
size: NA
D: NA
CDR3: CAISDRQDDEQYF
DNA: TGTGCCATCAGTGATAGGCAGGATGACGAGCAGTACTTC

J: TRBJ1-1
V: TRBV6-5
size: NA
D: NA
CDR3: CASSSLTEAFF
DNA: TGTGCCAGCAGTTCCCTCACTGAAGCTTTCTTT

J: TRBJ2-7
V: TRBV5-5
size: NA
D: TRBD1
CDR3: CASSLNQGQGSYEQYF
DNA: TGTGCCAGCAGCCTAAATCAGGGACAGGGATCCTACGAGCAGTACTTC

J: TRBJ2-2
V: TRBV29-1
size: few
D: TRBD1
CDR3: CSVRGQGTATGELFF
DNA: TGCAGCGTTCGGGGACAGGGGACCGCCACCGGGGAGCTGTTTTTT

J: TRBJ1-1
V: TRBV5-1
size: NA
D: NA
CDR3: CASSLTGTNTEAFF
DNA: TGCGCCAGCAGCCTGACCGGGACGAACACTGAAGCTTTCTTT

J: TRBJ2-6
V: TRBV28
size: NA
D: NA
CDR3: CASRRRDSSGANVLTF
DNA: TGTGCCAGCAGGCGAAGAGACAGCTCTGGGGCCAACGTCCTGACTTTC

J: TRBJ2-4
V: TRBV5-8
size: NA
D: TRBD1
CDR3: CASSLRGSGGNIQYF
DNA: TGTGCCAGCAGCTTGAGGGGCTCAGGGGGAAACATTCAGTACTTC

J: TRBJ1-1
V: TRBV5-1
size: NA
D: NA
CDR3: CASSLVSNTEAFF
DNA: TGCGCCAGCAGCTTGGTATCGAACACTGAAGCTTTCTTT

J: TRBJ2-6
V: TRBV5-1
size: NA
D: TRBD2
CDR3: CASSLSSGSSGANVLTF
DNA: TGCGCCAGCAGCTTGAGTAGCGGGAGCTCTGGGGCCAACGTCCTGACTTTC

J: TRBJ1-3
V: TRBV9
size: NA
D: NA
CDR3: CASSVLGAGSGNTIYF
DNA: TGTGCCAGCAGCGTATTGGGGGCCGGTTCTGGAAACACCATATATTTT

J: TRBJ2-5
V: TRBV10-2
size: NA
D: NA
CDR3: CASSAVGDRETQYF
DNA: TGCGCCAGCAGTGCGGTGGGAGACAGGGAGACCCAGTACTTC

J: TRBJ1-1
V: TRBV11-2
size: NA
D: NA
CDR3: CASSKREGRAFF
DNA: TGTGCCAGCTCGAAGAGGGAGGGGCGGGCTTTCTTT

J: TRBJ2-2
V: TRBV5-1
size: NA
D: TRBD2
CDR3: CASHPTGGDDGELFF
DNA: TGCGCCAGCCACCCAACGGGAGGCGACGACGGGGAGCTGTTTTTT

J: TRBJ2-7
V: TRBV2
size: NA
D: NA
CDR3: CASTEATGPWGEQYF
DNA: TGTGCCAGCACCGAAGCGACAGGACCCTGGGGGGAGCAGTACTTC

J: TRBJ1-1
V: TRBV18
size: NA
D: NA
CDR3: CASSPDRLNTEAFF
DNA: TGTGCCAGCTCACCAGACCGGCTTAACACTGAAGCTTTCTTT

J: TRBJ2-1
V: TRBV11-3
size: NA
D: TRBD1
CDR3: CAPETGTGFYNEQFF
DNA: TGTGCCCCTGAAACAGGGACAGGCTTTTACAATGAGCAGTTCTTC

J: TRBJ2-3
V: TRBV4-3
size: few
D: TRBD1
CDR3: CASSLQGPDTQYF
DNA: TGCGCCAGCAGTCTACAGGGGCCGGATACGCAGTATTTT

J: TRBJ2-1
V: TRBV30
size: NA
D: TRBD2
CDR3: CAWSVGLTLSYNEQFF
DNA: TGTGCCTGGAGTGTGGGACTAACCCTCTCCTACAATGAGCAGTTCTTC

J: TRBJ2-7
V: TRBV5-1
size: NA
D: TRBD2
CDR3: CASSLGLAGTSYEQYF
DNA: TGCGCCAGCAGCTTGGGACTAGCGGGCACCTCCTACGAGCAGTACTTC

J: TRBJ1-5
V: TRBV10-3
size: NA
D: NA
CDR3: CAISYEWNQPQHF
DNA: TGTGCCATCAGTTACGAGTGGAATCAGCCCCAGCATTTT

J: TRBJ2-7
V: TRBV5-4
size: few
D: TRBD2
CDR3: CASSLDSSGRYEQYF
DNA: TGTGCCAGCAGCTTGGATTCGAGCGGGAGGTACGAGCAGTACTTC

J: TRBJ2-3
V: TRBV2
size: NA
D: TRBD1
CDR3: CASSEAAGTENTDTQYF
DNA: TGTGCCAGCAGTGAAGCGGCCGGGACAGAGAACACAGATACGCAGTATTTT

J: TRBJ2-6
V: TRBV6-5
size: NA
D: NA
CDR3: CASSYSGSGANVLTF
DNA: TGTGCCAGCAGTTACTCAGGGTCAGGGGCCAACGTCCTGACTTTC

J: TRBJ2-1
V: TRBV27
size: NA
D: NA
CDR3: CASSPTRPWDEQFF
DNA: TGTGCCAGCAGTCCTACAAGGCCATGGGATGAGCAGTTCTTC

J: TRBJ2-2
V: TRBV7-6
size: NA
D: NA
CDR3: CASSLTDRNTGELFF
DNA: TGTGCCAGCAGCCTAACGGACAGGAACACCGGGGAGCTGTTTTTT

J: TRBJ1-1
V: TRBV9
size: NA
D: NA
CDR3: CASSAGTNTEAFF
DNA: TGTGCCAGCAGCGCCGGGACAAACACTGAAGCTTTCTTT

J: TRBJ1-1
V: TRBV6-6
size: NA
D: NA
CDR3: CASSYEGLTEAFF
DNA: TGTGCCAGCAGTTATGAGGGACTGACTGAAGCTTTCTTT

J: TRBJ1-1
V: TRBV5-1
size: NA
D: NA
CDR3: CASSLSRGGSLNTEAFF
DNA: TGCGCCAGCAGCTTGTCCCGGGGAGGGTCTTTAAACACTGAAGCTTTCTTT

J: TRBJ2-2
V: TRBV25-1
size: NA
D: NA
CDR3: CASSEGVAGELFF
DNA: TGTGCCAGCAGTGAAGGAGTGGCCGGGGAGCTGTTTTTT

J: TRBJ1-2
V: TRBV5-1
size: NA
D: NA
CDR3: CASRSQGGGIGYGYTF
DNA: TGCGCCAGCAGGAGTCAGGGAGGAGGAATAGGGTATGGCTACACCTTC

J: TRBJ1-5
V: TRBV28
size: NA
D: NA
CDR3: CASKTPSNQPQHF
DNA: TGTGCCAGCAAAACCCCGAGCAATCAGCCCCAGCATTTT

J: TRBJ2-7
V: TRBV12-1
size: NA
D: NA
CDR3: CASSRSGTPTYEQYF
DNA: TGTGCCAGCAGCCGTTCCGGGACACCGACCTACGAGCAGTACTTC

J: TRBJ1-2
V: TRBV5-1
size: NA
D: NA
CDR3: CASSLTQGSNYGYTF
DNA: TGCGCCAGCAGCTTGACGCAGGGATCTAACTATGGCTACACCTTC

J: TRBJ1-2
V: TRBV6-5
size: NA
D: TRBD1
CDR3: CASSYTGVDGYTF
DNA: TGTGCCAGCAGTTACACAGGGGTGGATGGCTACACCTTC

J: TRBJ2-1
V: TRBV4-1
size: NA
D: NA
CDR3: CASSQDGVTNSYNEQFF
DNA: TGCGCCAGCAGCCAAGACGGAGTTACTAACTCCTACAATGAGCAGTTCTTC

J: TRBJ1-2
V: TRBV2
size: few
D: NA
CDR3: CASQRDNYGYTF
DNA: TGTGCCAGTCAGCGTGATAACTATGGCTACACCTTC

J: TRBJ2-3
V: TRBV10-1
size: NA
D: NA
CDR3: CASSESREDTQYF
DNA: TGCGCCAGCAGTGAGTCTCGTGAGGATACGCAGTATTTT

J: TRBJ1-1
V: TRBV5-1
size: few
D: NA
CDR3: CASSRRTATEAFF
DNA: TGCGCCAGCAGCCGACGGACAGCCACTGAAGCTTTCTTT

J: TRBJ2-7
V: TRBV6-1
size: NA
D: NA
CDR3: CASSDAASVRYEQYF
DNA: TGTGCCAGCAGTGACGCGGCTAGCGTCCGCTACGAGCAGTACTTC

J: TRBJ1-1
V: TRBV7-6
size: NA
D: NA
CDR3: CASSLVGENTEAFF
DNA: TGTGCCAGCAGCTTAGTGGGGGAGAACACTGAAGCTTTCTTT

J: TRBJ1-3
V: TRBV7-2
size: NA
D: NA
CDR3: CASSLGGGRPPGNTIYF
DNA: TGTGCCAGCAGCTTAGGAGGCGGCAGGCCCCCGGGAAACACCATATATTTT

J: TRBJ2-7
V: TRBV27
size: once
D: NA
CDR3: CASSFDYRSYEQYF
DNA: TGTGCCAGCAGTTTCGACTACCGCTCCTACGAGCAGTACTTC

J: TRBJ2-7
V: TRBV7-2
size: few
D: TRBD2
CDR3: CASSSGLADEQYF
DNA: TGTGCCAGCAGCTCGGGACTAGCTGACGAGCAGTACTTC

J: TRBJ2-5
V: TRBV9
size: NA
D: NA
CDR3: CASSVSWQETQYF
DNA: TGTGCCAGCAGCGTAAGCTGGCAAGAGACCCAGTACTTC

J: TRBJ1-5
V: TRBV6-4
size: NA
D: TRBD1
CDR3: CATDREAEIQHF
DNA: TGTGCCACCGACAGGGAGGCTGAGATCCAGCATTTT

J: TRBJ1-3
V: TRBV15
size: NA
D: NA
CDR3: CATSRRGAGNTIYF
DNA: TGTGCCACCAGCAGACGAGGAGCTGGAAACACCATATATTTT

J: TRBJ2-7
V: TRBV18
size: NA
D: TRBD1
CDR3: CASSEDRLYEQYF
DNA: TGTGCCAGCTCCGAGGACAGGCTCTACGAGCAGTACTTC